This T cell receptor (beta chain) was retrieved from a study of blood T cell repertoires in COVID-19. On the study more broadly: The United States, Italy and Spain supplied acute and convalescent COVID-19 samples. Sources were T cells, B-cell-depleted T cells, or PBMCs; the material itself was cDNA or gDNA.

This clone has a handful of counts. Per the original methods: How many nucleated cells were present was estimated from reference gene primer amplification. The assay was immunoSEQ multiplex PCR, and TCRdb's table has in-frame clones only and misses some. That table is the source of V, J and clone size, and D and trimming were worked out from the DNA. The sample lists under 250,000 clones, about nine tenths occurring once. Unmatched junction bases numbered 7, after V lost 2 bases and J lost 1 base. CDR3 size: 17 residues. Germline V gene data show CDR1 as SGHRS and CDR2 as YFSETQ. The sequenced sample was peripheral blood. The sequence came from a woman aged 60 to 75 who had recovered from COVID-19. The chain combines TRBV5-1 with TRBJ2-2; 8 positions match TRBD2. CDR3 nucleotide sequence: TGCGCCAGCAGCTTCTTTGTTAGCGGGGAGAACACCGGGGAGCTGTTTTTT. This encodes CASSFFVSGENTGELFF.